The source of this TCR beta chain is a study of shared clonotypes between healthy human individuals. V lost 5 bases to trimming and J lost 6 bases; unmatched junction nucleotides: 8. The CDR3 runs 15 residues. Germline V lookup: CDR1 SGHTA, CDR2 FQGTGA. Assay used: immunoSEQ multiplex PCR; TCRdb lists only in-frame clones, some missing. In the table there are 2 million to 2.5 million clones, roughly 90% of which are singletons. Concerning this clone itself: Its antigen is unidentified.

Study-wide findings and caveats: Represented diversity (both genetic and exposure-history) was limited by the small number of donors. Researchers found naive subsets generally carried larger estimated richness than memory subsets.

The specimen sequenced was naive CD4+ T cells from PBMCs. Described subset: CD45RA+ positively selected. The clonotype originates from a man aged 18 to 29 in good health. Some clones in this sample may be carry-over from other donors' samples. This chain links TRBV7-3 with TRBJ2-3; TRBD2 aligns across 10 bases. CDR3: CASSTRTSGTDTQYF. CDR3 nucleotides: TGTGCCAGCAGCACTCGGACTAGCGGAACCGATACGCAGTATTTT.